Below, one T cell receptor (beta chain) is given with its context. From the reads, TCRdb called clonotypes with MiXCR, one entry per CDR3 protein. The sample lists fewer than 400,000 distinct CDR3 sequences; 15% to 20% were seen once. Germline CDR1 MDHEN, CDR2 SYDVKM. Trimming stripped 4 bases from V and 3 bases from J, with 9 bases between. The CDR3 loop spans 13 amino acids. These data originate in a study of T cell repertoires in cytomegalovirus infection. V gene TRBV28 combines with J gene TRBJ1-1; D unclear. The sequence came from a human donor in good health (CMV status not recorded). Some clones in this sample may be carry-over from other donors' samples. Sequencing was performed on PBMCs. The CDR3 DNA reads TGTGCCAGCAGTTCCAATTTTCACACTGAAGCTTTCTTT. Its protein product is CASSSNFHTEAFF.